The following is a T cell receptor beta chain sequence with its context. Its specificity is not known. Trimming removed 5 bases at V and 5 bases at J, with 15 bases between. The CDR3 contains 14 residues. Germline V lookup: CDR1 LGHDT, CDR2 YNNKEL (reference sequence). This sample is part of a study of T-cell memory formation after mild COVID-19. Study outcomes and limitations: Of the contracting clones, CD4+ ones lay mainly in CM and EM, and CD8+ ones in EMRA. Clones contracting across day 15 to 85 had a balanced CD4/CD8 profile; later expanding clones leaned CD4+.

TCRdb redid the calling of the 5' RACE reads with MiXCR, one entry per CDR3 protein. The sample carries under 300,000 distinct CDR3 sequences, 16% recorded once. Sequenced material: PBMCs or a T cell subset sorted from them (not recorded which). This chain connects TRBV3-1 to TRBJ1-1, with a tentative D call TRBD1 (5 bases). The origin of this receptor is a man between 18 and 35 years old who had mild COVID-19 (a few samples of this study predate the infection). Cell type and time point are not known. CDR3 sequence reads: CASSFFRDGTEAFF. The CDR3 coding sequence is TGTGCCAGCAGCTTCTTCAGGGATGGAACTGAAGCTTTCTTT.